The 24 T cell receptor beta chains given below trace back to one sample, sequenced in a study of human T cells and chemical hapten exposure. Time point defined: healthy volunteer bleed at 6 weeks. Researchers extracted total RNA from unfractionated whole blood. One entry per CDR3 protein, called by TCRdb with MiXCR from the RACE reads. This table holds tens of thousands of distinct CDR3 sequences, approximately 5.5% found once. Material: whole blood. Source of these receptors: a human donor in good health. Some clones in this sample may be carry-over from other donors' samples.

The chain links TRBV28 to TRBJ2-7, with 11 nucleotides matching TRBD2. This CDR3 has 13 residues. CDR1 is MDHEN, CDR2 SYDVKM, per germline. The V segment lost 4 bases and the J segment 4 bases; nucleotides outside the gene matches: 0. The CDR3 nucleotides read TGTGCCAGCAGTTGGACTAGCGGGTACGAGCAGTACTTC. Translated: CASSWTSGYEQYF.

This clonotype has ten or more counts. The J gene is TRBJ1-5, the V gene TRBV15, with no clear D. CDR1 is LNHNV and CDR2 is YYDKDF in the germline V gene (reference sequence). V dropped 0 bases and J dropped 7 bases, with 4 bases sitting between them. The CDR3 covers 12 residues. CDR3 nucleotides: TGTGCCACCAGCAGAGACCGGCAGCCCCAGCATTTT. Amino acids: CATSRDRQPQHF.

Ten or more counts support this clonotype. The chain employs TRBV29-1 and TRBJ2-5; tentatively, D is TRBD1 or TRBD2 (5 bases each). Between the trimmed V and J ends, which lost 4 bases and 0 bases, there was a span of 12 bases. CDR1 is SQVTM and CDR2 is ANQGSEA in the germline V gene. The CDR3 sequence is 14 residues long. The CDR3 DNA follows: TGCAGCGTTGTCCGGGGCCGGTACCAAGAGACCCAGTACTTC. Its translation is CSVVRGRYQETQYF.

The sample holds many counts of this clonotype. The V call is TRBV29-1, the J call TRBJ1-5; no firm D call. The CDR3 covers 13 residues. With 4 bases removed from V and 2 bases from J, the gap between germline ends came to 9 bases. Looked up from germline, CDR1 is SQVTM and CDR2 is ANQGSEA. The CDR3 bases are TGCAGCGTTGCGGGGAGGGGCAATCAGCCCCAGCATTTT. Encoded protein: CSVAGRGNQPQHF. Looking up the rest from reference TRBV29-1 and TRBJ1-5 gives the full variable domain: SAVISQKPSRDICQRGTSLTIQCQVDSQVTMMFWYRQQPGQSLTLIATANQGSEATYESGFVIDKFPISRPNLTFSTLTVSNMSPEDSSIYLCSVAGRGNQPQHFGDGTRLSIL.

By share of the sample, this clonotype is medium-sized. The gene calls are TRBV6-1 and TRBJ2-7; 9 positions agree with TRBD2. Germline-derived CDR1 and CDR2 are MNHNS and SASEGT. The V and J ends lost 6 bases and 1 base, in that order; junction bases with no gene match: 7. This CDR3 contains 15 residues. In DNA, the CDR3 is TGTGCCAGCAGCGTTAGCGGGAGTGGATCCTACGAGCAGTACTTC. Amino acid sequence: CASSVSGSGSYEQYF.

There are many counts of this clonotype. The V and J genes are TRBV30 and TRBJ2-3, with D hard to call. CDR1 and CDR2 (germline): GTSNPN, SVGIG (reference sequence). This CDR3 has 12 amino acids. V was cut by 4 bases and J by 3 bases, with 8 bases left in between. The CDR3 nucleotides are TGTGCCTGGACCCCGATTACAGATACGCAGTATTTT. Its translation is CAWTPITDTQYF.

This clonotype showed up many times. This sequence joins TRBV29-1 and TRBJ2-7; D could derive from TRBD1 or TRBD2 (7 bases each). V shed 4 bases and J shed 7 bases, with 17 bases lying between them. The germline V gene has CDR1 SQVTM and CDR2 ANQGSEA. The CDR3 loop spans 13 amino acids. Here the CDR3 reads CSVGGGTAGEQYF. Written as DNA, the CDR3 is TGCAGCGTTGGGGGAGGGACAGCGGGGGAGCAGTACTTC.

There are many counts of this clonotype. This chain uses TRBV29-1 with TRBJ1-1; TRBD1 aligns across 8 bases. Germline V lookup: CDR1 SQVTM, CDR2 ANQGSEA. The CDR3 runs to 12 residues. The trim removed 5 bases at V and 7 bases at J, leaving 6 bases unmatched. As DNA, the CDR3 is TGCAGCGTTATCCAGGGGGCAAATGAAGCTTTCTTT. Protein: CSVIQGANEAFF.

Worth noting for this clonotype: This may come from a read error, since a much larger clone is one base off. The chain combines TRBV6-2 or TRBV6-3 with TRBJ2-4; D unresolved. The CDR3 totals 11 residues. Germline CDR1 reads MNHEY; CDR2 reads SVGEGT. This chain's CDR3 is CASSYRRLHYF. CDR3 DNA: TGTGCCAGCAGTTACCGCAGGCTTCATTACTTC.

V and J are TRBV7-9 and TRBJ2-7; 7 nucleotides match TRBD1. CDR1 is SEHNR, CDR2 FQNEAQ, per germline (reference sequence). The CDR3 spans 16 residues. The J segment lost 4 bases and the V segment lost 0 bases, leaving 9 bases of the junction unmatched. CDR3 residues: CASSLAPGQSFYEQYF. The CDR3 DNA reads TGTGCCAGCAGCTTAGCCCCGGGACAGTCGTTTTACGAGCAGTACTTC.

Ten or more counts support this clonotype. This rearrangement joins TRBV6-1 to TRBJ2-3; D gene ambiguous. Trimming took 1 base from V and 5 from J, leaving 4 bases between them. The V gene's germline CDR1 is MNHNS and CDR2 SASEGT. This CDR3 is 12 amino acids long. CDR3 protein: CASSEVGDTQYF. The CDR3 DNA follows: TGTGCCAGCAGTGAAGTTGGAGATACGCAGTATTTT.

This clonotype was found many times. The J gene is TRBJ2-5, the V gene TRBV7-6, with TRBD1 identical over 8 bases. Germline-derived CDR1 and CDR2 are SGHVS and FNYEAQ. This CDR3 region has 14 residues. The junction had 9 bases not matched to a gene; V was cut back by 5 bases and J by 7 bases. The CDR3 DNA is TGTGCCAGCAGCACAGGACAGGGTCAACGGACCCAGTACTTC. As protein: CASSTGQGQRTQYF. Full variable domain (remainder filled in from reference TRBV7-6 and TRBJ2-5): GAGVSQSPRYKVTKRGQDVALRCDPISGHVSLYWYRQALGQGPEFLTYFNYEAQQDKSGLPNDRFSAERPEGSISTLTIQRTEQRDSAMYRCASSTGQGQRTQYFGPGTRLLVL.

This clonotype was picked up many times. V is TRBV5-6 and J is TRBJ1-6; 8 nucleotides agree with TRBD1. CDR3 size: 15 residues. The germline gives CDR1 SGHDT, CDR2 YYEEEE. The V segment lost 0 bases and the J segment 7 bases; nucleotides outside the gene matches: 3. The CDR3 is CASSLAQGANSPLHF. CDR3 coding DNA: TGTGCCAGCAGCTTGGCCCAGGGGGCGAATTCACCCCTCCACTTT.

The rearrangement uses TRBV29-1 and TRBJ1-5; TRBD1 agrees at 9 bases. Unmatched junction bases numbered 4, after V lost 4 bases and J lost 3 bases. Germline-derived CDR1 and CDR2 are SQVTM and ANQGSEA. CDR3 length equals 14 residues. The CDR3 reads CSVGTGADNQPQHF. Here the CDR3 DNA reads TGCAGCGTTGGGACAGGGGCGGACAATCAGCCCCAGCATTTT.

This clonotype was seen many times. The CDR3: CAWSVGGRSTDTQYF. The CDR3 DNA reads TGTGCCTGGAGTGTAGGGGGGCGCAGCACAGATACGCAGTATTTT. The chain links TRBV30 to TRBJ2-3, with D perhaps TRBD1 or TRBD2 (6 bases each). The length of the CDR3 is 15 residues. Trimming shortened V by 0 bases and J by 0 bases, and 10 bases separated the two germline ends. Germline CDR1 and CDR2: GTSNPN and SVGIG (reference sequence).

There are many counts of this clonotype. CDR3 region: CASSPRLTDGYTF. The CDR3 DNA sequence: TGTGCCAGCAGCCCCCGTTTGACAGATGGCTACACCTTC. V usage is TRBV14 and J usage is TRBJ1-2; D possibly corresponds to TRBD1 (5 bases). Germline V CDR1 and CDR2: SGHDN, FVKESK. Trimming pared 4 bases from V and 6 bases from J, leaving 12 bases between. This CDR3 region has 13 residues.

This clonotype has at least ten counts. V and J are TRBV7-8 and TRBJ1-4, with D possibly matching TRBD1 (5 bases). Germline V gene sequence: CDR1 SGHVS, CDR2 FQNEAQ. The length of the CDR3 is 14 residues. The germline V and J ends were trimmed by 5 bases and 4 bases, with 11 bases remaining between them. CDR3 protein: CASSLGQFNEKLFF. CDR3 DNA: TGTGCCAGCAGCCTGGGGCAGTTTAATGAAAAACTGTTTTTT.

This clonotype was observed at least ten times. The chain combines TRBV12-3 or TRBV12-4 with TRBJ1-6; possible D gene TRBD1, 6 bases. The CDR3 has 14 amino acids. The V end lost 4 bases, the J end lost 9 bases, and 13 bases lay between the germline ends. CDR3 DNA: TGTGCCAGCAGTTCGTCGGGGGGCTCTTCACCCCTCCACTTT. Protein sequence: CASSSSGGSSPLHF.

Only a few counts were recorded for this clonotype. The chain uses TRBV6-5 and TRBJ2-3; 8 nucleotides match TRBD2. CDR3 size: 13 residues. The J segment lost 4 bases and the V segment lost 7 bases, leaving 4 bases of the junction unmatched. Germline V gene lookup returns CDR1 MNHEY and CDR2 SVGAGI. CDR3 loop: CASTRGGSDTQYF. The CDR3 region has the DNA TGTGCCAGCACACGGGGGGGCTCAGATACGCAGTATTTT.

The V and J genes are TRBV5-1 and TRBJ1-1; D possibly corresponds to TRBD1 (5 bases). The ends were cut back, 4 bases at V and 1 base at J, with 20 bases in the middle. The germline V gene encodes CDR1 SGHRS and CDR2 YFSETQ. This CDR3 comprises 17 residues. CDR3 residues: CASSPYNPRGENTEAFF. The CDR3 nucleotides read TGCGCCAGCAGCCCCTATAATCCGCGGGGGGAGAACACTGAAGCTTTCTTT. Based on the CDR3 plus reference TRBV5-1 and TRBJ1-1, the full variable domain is KAGVTQTPRYLIKTRGQQVTLSCSPISGHRSVSWYQQTPGQGLQFLFEYFSETQRNKGNFPGRFSGRQFSNSRSEMNVSTLELGDSALYLCASSPYNPRGENTEAFFGQGTRLTVV.

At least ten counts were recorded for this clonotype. The CDR3 region is CASSQAAGNSNQPQHF. The DNA for the CDR3 is TGCGCCAGCAGCCAAGCTGCGGGGAATAGCAATCAGCCCCAGCATTTT. The V gene is TRBV4-3, the J gene TRBJ1-5; D unclear. CDR1 is LGHNA, CDR2 YSLEER, per germline. The CDR3 covers 16 residues. V dropped 1 base and J dropped 0 bases, with 10 bases sitting between them.

In DNA form, the CDR3 reads TGCGCCAGCAGCCGAACCGCCGGGACCATAAATGAAAAACTGTTTTTT. Translating it yields CASSRTAGTINEKLFF. The chain carries TRBV4-1 and TRBJ1-4, with D possibly matching TRBD1 (5 bases). Per germline, CDR1 MGHRA and CDR2 YSYEKL. Trimming stripped 4 bases from V and 5 bases from J, with 17 bases between. The length of the CDR3 is 16 residues.

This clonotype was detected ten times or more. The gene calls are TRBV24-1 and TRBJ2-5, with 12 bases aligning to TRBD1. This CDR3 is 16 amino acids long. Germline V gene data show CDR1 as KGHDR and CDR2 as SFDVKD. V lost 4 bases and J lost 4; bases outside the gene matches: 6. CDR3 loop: CATSETGTGGVETQYF. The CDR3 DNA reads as TGTGCCACCAGTGAGACCGGGACAGGGGGCGTAGAGACCCAGTACTTC.

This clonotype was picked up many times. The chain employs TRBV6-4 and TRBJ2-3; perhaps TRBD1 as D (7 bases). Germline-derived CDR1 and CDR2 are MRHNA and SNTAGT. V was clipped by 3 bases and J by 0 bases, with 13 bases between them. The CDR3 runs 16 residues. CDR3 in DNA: TGTGCCAGCAGTGATTCGGCAGGGGGGAGCACAGATACGCAGTATTTT. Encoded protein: CASSDSAGGSTDTQYF.